A selection of T cell receptor beta chains follows, all from one sample in a study of beta chain features in type 1 diabetes. TCRdb's table, derived via immunoSEQ multiplex PCR, lists solely in-frame clones and lacks some. This sample yields hundreds of thousands of clones, of which around 15% are seen a single time; approximately 0.039% belongs to the top ten. Material for sequencing was naive CD4+ T cells from blood. These receptors were collected from a man between 18 and 29 years old with type 1 diabetes. CDR3s include the opening cysteine and the closing phenylalanine or tryptophan. Some rows have no size entry. The others give once, few or many, or a class for an expanded clone.

clone size	V gene	J gene	CDR3 protein
.	TRBV5-1	TRBJ1-1	CASSPDGNTEAFF
.	TRBV7-3	TRBJ2-1	CASSLLGGPYNEQFF
.	TRBV7-9	TRBJ1-1	CASGSNTEAFF
.	TRBV4-1	TRBJ2-3	CASSQGYTRADTQYF
few	TRBV29-1	TRBJ1-5	CSVEEGAGGQPQHF
.	TRBV27	TRBJ2-3	CASRDFSADTQYF
few	TRBV30	TRBJ2-5	CAWSGLLAGGAQYF
few	TRBV30	TRBJ1-5	CAWRPSPGNQPQHF
few	TRBV7-2	TRBJ2-7	CASSRGAMSEQYF
few	TRBV7-2	TRBJ2-1	CASSLRNEQFF
few	TRBV28	TRBJ1-3	CASSPPGVAGAGNTIYF
few	TRBV9	TRBJ2-1	CASSARSGRVSYNEQFF
few	TRBV11-2	TRBJ1-1	CASKNGRMNTEAFF
few	TRBV25-1	TRBJ2-5	CASSSTSGAQETQYF
few	TRBV20-1	TRBJ2-3	CSALNTDTQYF
few	TRBV30	TRBJ1-3	CAWSPQAVAGNTIYF
.	TRBV6-5	TRBJ1-5	CASSKTAGNQPQHF
few	TRBV7-3	TRBJ2-3	CASSLDRRTDTQYF
.	TRBV29-1	TRBJ1-1	CSALGRVGTEAFF
.	TRBV5-1	TRBJ2-3	CASSLARGLATDTQYF
.	TRBV5-4	TRBJ1-2	CASSSPGYGYTF
.	TRBV30	TRBJ1-2	CAWEPGQGDYGYTF
.	TRBV30	TRBJ2-3	CAWALSGTSTDTQYF
few	TRBV7-9	TRBJ1-5	CASSLTGANQPQHF
few	TRBV10-3	TRBJ1-5	CAIRSGLGNQPQHF
few	TRBV30	TRBJ1-3	CAWSVAEKNTIYF
few	TRBV29-1	TRBJ1-5	CSVWGGQLNQPQHF
.	TRBV2	TRBJ1-1	CASSEPGRETEAFF
.	TRBV4-3	TRBJ2-2	CASSPSRAGGPRELFF
.	TRBV30	TRBJ2-5	CAWSEKTQYF
.	TRBV4-2	TRBJ1-2	CASSRPGTGKGGYTF
.	TRBV18	TRBJ2-5	CASSPSDGETQYF
few	TRBV9	TRBJ1-1	CASSVEGTRNTEAFF
.	TRBV7-9	TRBJ1-1	CASSLEQGNTEAFF
.	TRBV5-1	TRBJ1-5	CASSLSPRESNQPQHF
few	TRBV2	TRBJ2-6	CASRRRSGANVLTF
.	TRBV29-1	TRBJ2-5	CSVEGGGPGETQYF
.	TRBV7-3	TRBJ1-2	CASSVVAGSHGYTF
.	TRBV6-5	TRBJ1-2	CASSYNSQDYGYTF
.	TRBV18	TRBJ2-3	CASSPGLLSSSGTDTQYF
few	TRBV29-1	TRBJ2-5	CSVATGGEETQYF
few	TRBV25-1	TRBJ2-1	CASSNQLQGHEQFF
few	TRBV15	TRBJ1-1	CATANRDTEAFF
.	TRBV4-3	TRBJ1-2	CASSRGTGSDYGYTF
.	TRBV9	TRBJ1-6	CASSVEGAYNSPLHF
.	TRBV4-2	TRBJ2-7	CASSQDARGVSSYEQYF
.	TRBV5-1	TRBJ1-1	CASSLRQNTEAFF
.	TRBV11-3	TRBJ2-5	CASSLTNEETQYF
few	TRBV5-4	TRBJ1-1	CASSWGHPNTEAFF
few	TRBV11-3	TRBJ2-3	CASSLGTSGIGDTQYF